The clone carrying this TCR beta chain has at least ten counts. The antigen remains undetermined. This specimen belongs to a study of Graves' ophthalmopathy and Graves' hyperthyroidism. The study amplified TCR beta CDR3 regions using RNA transcripts. Investigators did first-round RT-PCR with HTBI primers, then second-round multiplex PCR. TCRdb re-derived calls from the multiplex PCR reads in MiXCR, one entry per CDR3 protein. The repertoire consists of about 390,000 distinct CDR3 sequences, with 17% occurring once and the leading ten covering roughly 2.4%. The CDR3 extends over 14 amino acids. Looked up from germline, CDR1 is MNHNS and CDR2 is SASEGT. Trimming cost V 8 bases and J 4 bases; bases outside gene matches: 7. General study results and limits: A majority of expanded thyroid clonotypes exceeding 0.001 frequency were likewise present in blood. The model reached roughly 71% sensitivity and about 72% specificity for predicting ophthalmopathy progression.

Eligible hyperthyroidism cases comprised new diagnoses of under 2 months' duration in individuals aged 18 to 65. Patients were left out if they had other autoimmune diseases, uncontrolled infections, pregnancy or lactation. Sequencing was performed on peripheral blood. The receptor comes from an adult woman with stable Graves' hyperthyroidism. The chain recombines TRBV6-1 with TRBJ1-1, with 10 bases identical to TRBD1. CDR3 sequence (DNA): TGTGCCAGCGCTAGACAGGGGGCTGTCACTGAAGCTTTCTTT. It yields the protein CASARQGAVTEAFF.